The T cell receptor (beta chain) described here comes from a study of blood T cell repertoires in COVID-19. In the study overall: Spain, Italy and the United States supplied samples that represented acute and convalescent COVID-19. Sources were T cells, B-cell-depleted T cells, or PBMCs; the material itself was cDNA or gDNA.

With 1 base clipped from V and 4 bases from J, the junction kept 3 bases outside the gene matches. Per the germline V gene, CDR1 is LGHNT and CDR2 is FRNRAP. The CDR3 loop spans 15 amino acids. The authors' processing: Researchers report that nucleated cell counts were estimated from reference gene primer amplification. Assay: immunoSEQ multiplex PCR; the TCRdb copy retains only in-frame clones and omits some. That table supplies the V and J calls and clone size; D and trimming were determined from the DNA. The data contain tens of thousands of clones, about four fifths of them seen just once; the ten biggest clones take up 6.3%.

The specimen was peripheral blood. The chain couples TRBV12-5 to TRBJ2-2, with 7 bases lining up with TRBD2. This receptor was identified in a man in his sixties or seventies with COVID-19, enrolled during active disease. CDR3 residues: CASGLGGRGTGELFF. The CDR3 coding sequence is TGTGCTAGTGGTTTGGGCGGGAGAGGCACCGGGGAGCTGTTTTTT.